The 17 T cell receptor beta chains below all came from one sample that was sequenced in a study of T cells after posttransplantation cyclophosphamide. TCRdb keeps only in-frame clones here, not all; method: immunoSEQ multiplex PCR. The sample includes around 40,000 clones, around 90% seen only once; the top ten take 2% to 2.5%. Treatment was busulfan-fludarabine conditioning, a marrow graft, and cyclophosphamide on days +3 and +4. The source material was PBMCs, sampled 55 to 70 days after allogeneic stem cell transplant with posttransplant cyclophosphamide. Receptor source: a male patient between 60 and 69 years old who received an allogeneic stem cell transplant from a related donor and was CMV-positive. The T cells may come from the graft donor.

The chain links TRBV7-9 to TRBJ1-2, with 11 bases lining up with TRBD1. Germline CDR1 is SEHNR and CDR2 is FQNEAQ (reference sequence). V shed 7 bases and J 4 bases; nucleotides not matched to a gene: 8. The CDR3 has 15 amino acids. CDR3 loop: CASTRTGGVFYGYTF. The CDR3 DNA is TGTGCCAGCACCCGGACAGGGGGCGTTTTCTATGGCTACACCTTC.

The chain uses TRBV6-5 and TRBJ1-2, with TRBD1 matching over 8 bases. Germline V gene lookup returns CDR1 MNHEY and CDR2 SVGAGI. The CDR3 consists of 13 residues. The V and J ends lost 5 bases and 6 bases, in that order; junction bases with no gene match: 5. CDR3 coding DNA: TGTGCCAGCAGTCAGGGACAGGCGAATGGCTACACCTTC. Translating gives CASSQGQANGYTF.

The chain joins TRBV18 to TRBJ2-5, with D maybe TRBD1 (5 bases). Germline CDR1 KGHSH, CDR2 LQKENI. The CDR3 length is 14 residues. V lost 5 bases and J 4 bases, leaving 14 bases between the germline ends. The DNA for the CDR3 is TGTGCCAGCTCAGAGAGGCAGGGCGCAGAGACCCAGTACTTC. Protein: CASSERQGAETQYF.

The chain joins TRBV7-6 to TRBJ2-5, with a possible D match to TRBD2 (5 bases). Germline CDR1 SGHVS, CDR2 FNYEAQ. The CDR3 has 16 amino acids. The ends were cut back, 1 base at V and 1 base at J, with 13 bases in the middle. The CDR3 DNA follows: TGTGCCAGCAGCTTAGGAGGTGTCGGAGGCCAAGAGACCCAGTACTTC. Translating gives CASSLGGVGGQETQYF.

The rearrangement joins TRBV4-1 to TRBJ1-4, with D tentatively TRBD1 (6 bases). Germline CDR1 MGHRA, CDR2 YSYEKL. Trimming removed 4 bases at V and 3 bases at J, with 24 bases between. The CDR3 is 19 residues long. CDR3 nucleotides: TGCGCCAGCAGCCTGGCCTCCGGGACAAGAGTAGGGGCTAATGAAAAACTGTTTTTT. Its protein product is CASSLASGTRVGANEKLFF.

The V call is TRBV19, the J call TRBJ1-2, with D unresolved. Germline loops: CDR1 LNHDA, CDR2 SQIVND (reference sequence). V gave up 1 base and J gave up 6 bases, with 15 bases separating them. The CDR3 has 15 residues. Here the CDR3 DNA reads TGTGCCAGTAGTATAGGGGGAGTGAAGGCGGATGGCTACACCTTC. This sequence encodes CASSIGGVKADGYTF.

The J gene is TRBJ1-1, the V gene TRBV4-1; tentative D call: TRBD1 (6 bases). V lost 0 bases and J 2 bases, leaving 10 bases between the germline ends. From germline, CDR1 is MGHRA and CDR2 YSYEKL. The CDR3 covers 15 residues. CDR3 DNA: TGCGCCAGCAGCCAAGATCCAGGGGAAAACACTGAAGCTTTCTTT. This sequence encodes CASSQDPGENTEAFF.

The chain joins TRBV19 to TRBJ2-5, with D possibly matching TRBD1 (6 bases). The DNA end lines up better with TRBJ2-7; the J call may be wrong. The germline V gene has CDR1 LNHDA and CDR2 SQIVND (reference sequence). This CDR3 spans 14 amino acids. The CDR3 reads CASSIQGIAYEQYF. The DNA of the CDR3 is TGTGCCAGTAGTATACAGGGGATCGCCTACGAGCAGTACTTC.

V gene TRBV5-4 combines with J gene TRBJ2-7, with 11 bases identical to TRBD1. J gave up 7 bases and V 4 bases, and 4 bases lay outside the gene matches. CDR3 length: 13 amino acids. Germline CDR1 and CDR2: SGHNT and YYREEE (reference sequence). The CDR3 loop is CASSPDRGREQYV. DNA of the CDR3: TGTGCCAGCAGCCCGGACAGGGGGCGTGAGCAGTACGTC.

The gene calls are TRBV7-6 and TRBJ2-5; 7 nucleotides align to TRBD2. CDR1 and CDR2 (germline): SGHVS, FNYEAQ. V was pared by 5 bases and J by 7 bases, with 10 bases of the junction left unmatched. The CDR3 loop spans 14 amino acids. CDR3 sequence reads: CASSLSGAGGTQYF. Written as DNA, the CDR3 is TGTGCCAGCAGCCTCAGCGGGGCCGGTGGGACCCAGTACTTC.

The J gene is TRBJ1-2, the V gene TRBV28, with D possibly TRBD1 on 6 matching bases. This CDR3 contains 12 residues. V was cut by 7 bases and J by 4 bases, with 10 bases left in between. The germline gives CDR1 MDHEN, CDR2 SYDVKM. The CDR3 DNA follows: TGTGCCAGCAACCAGGGGATCTATGGCTACACCTTC. It yields the protein CASNQGIYGYTF.

The chain carries TRBV18 and TRBJ1-5, with 8 bases lining up with TRBD1. V dropped 2 bases and J dropped 2; count of bases not matched to a gene: 2. Germline lookup yields CDR1 KGHSH and CDR2 LQKENI. The CDR3 runs 15 residues. CDR3 residues: CASSPTGGGNQPQHF. The CDR3 coding sequence is TGTGCCAGCTCACCAACAGGGGGTGGCAATCAGCCCCAGCATTTT.

The rearrangement joins TRBV15 to TRBJ1-5, with 8 bases that match TRBD1. The germline gives CDR1 LNHNV, CDR2 YYDKDF (reference sequence). CDR3 length: 17 amino acids. J lost 1 base, V lost 3 bases, and 8 bases had no gene match. In nucleotides, the CDR3 is TGTGCCACCAGCAGTGAACAGGGGGAGGCAAGCAATCAGCCCCAGCATTTT. This gives the protein CATSSEQGEASNQPQHF. Together with reference TRBV15 and TRBJ1-5, the CDR3 gives the full variable domain: DAMVIQNPRYQVTQFGKPVTLSCSQTLNHNVMYWYQQKSSQAPKLLFHYYDKDFNNEADTPDNFQSRRPNTSFCFLDIRSPGLGDTAMYLCATSSEQGEASNQPQHFGDGTRLSIL.

The chain is built from TRBV9 and TRBJ2-6; TRBD1 is a possible D gene (5 bases). The CDR3 length is 14 residues. V was trimmed by 2 bases and J by 2 bases, leaving 5 bases between them. The V gene's germline CDR1 is SGDLS and CDR2 YYNGEE. CDR3 DNA sequence: TGTGCCAGCAGCGTGACAGCTGGGGCCAACGTCCTGACTTTC. It yields the protein CASSVTAGANVLTF.

V gene TRBV6-6 combines with J gene TRBJ1-2; TRBD1 matches at 7 bases. V was pared by 5 bases and J by 5 bases, with 8 bases of the junction left unmatched. Germline V gives CDR1 MNHNY, CDR2 SVGAGI (reference sequence). The CDR3 consists of 14 residues. CDR3 nucleotides: TGTGCCAGCAGTCGTCCGGGACAGTCATATGGCTACACCTTC. Amino acid sequence: CASSRPGQSYGYTF.

This CDR3 reads CASSEGTGVQPQHF. In nucleotides, the CDR3 is TGTGCCAGCAGTGAGGGGACAGGGGTTCAGCCCCAGCATTTT. The chain is built from TRBV2 and TRBJ1-5, with 10 bases identical to TRBD1. There are 14 residues in the CDR3. Trimming took 3 bases from V and 6 from J; bases not matched to a gene: 2. CDR1 is SNHLY and CDR2 is FYNNEI in the germline V gene.

The V call is TRBV5-5, the J call TRBJ2-2; 7 positions agree with TRBD1. Germline CDR1 SGHKS, CDR2 YYEKEE (reference sequence). The CDR3 extends over 16 amino acids. J gave up 1 base and V 0 bases, and 3 bases lay outside the gene matches. The CDR3 DNA reads as TGTGCCAGCAGCTTGGGGTCAGGGGGGAACACCGGGGAGCTGTTTTTT. It codes for CASSLGSGGNTGELFF.